This T cell receptor (beta chain) derives from a study of blood T cell repertoires in COVID-19. Profiled with immunoSEQ multiplex PCR; TCRdb holds only in-frame clones, not every one. This table holds about 300,000 clones, roughly 88% found once. The CDR3 has 14 amino acids. Germline CDR1 MNHEY, CDR2 SMNVEV (reference sequence). V lost 3 bases, J lost 10 bases, and 13 bases lay in between. Material: peripheral blood. This clonotype was obtained from a woman aged 25 to 39 who had recovered from COVID-19. The chain carries TRBV27 and TRBJ1-6; a weak D match, TRBD1 (6 bases). The CDR3 DNA is TGTGCCAGCAGTTTTACAGTACAGGGATCACCCCTCCACTTT. It translates to CASSFTVQGSPLHF.